These 25 T cell receptor beta chains originate from one sample sequenced in a study of blood T cell repertoires in COVID-19. Repertoires were generated with immunoSEQ multiplex PCR, while TCRdb's copy carries only in-frame clones and drops some. The sample comprises about 110,000 clones, 70% to 90% of which are singletons, and 4% to 5% rests with the top ten. The sequenced material came from peripheral blood. The source of these receptors is a human donor in a cohort sampled during active COVID-19.

J is TRBJ2-1 and V is TRBV11-2, with D perhaps matching TRBD1 (7 bases). Germline lookup yields CDR1 SGHAT and CDR2 FQNNGV. This CDR3 is 14 amino acids long. Trimming stripped 5 bases from V and 9 bases from J, with 17 bases between. The CDR3 reads CASSAQGMGGEQFF. CDR3 DNA sequence: TGTGCCAGCAGCGCACAGGGGATGGGGGGTGAGCAGTTCTTC.

This clone was observed many times. This chain connects TRBV19 to TRBJ1-1, with 12 bases fitting TRBD1. J was trimmed by 10 bases and V by 3 bases; bases with no gene match: 9. Germline V gene lookup returns CDR1 LNHDA and CDR2 SQIVND (reference sequence). There are 15 residues in the CDR3. The CDR3 DNA follows: TGTGCCAGTAGTATGGAAGGGACAGGGGGCAAGGGAGCTTTCTTT. It specifies CASSMEGTGGKGAFF.

The chain uses TRBV4-1 and TRBJ1-5; TRBD1 is a possible D gene (5 bases). The germline V gene encodes CDR1 MGHRA and CDR2 YSYEKL. This CDR3 spans 15 amino acids. V was clipped by 4 bases and J by 1 base, with 11 bases between them. The DNA of the CDR3 is TGCGCCAGCAGCCCTGCACGGGGGAGCAATCAGCCCCAGCATTTT. It encodes CASSPARGSNQPQHF.

The chain employs TRBV19 and TRBJ1-5; D is unresolved. Per germline, CDR1 LNHDA and CDR2 SQIVND (reference sequence). This CDR3 is 16 amino acids long. V gave up 6 bases and J gave up 5 bases, with 20 bases separating them. The CDR3 loop reads CASRSGSRAGYQPQHF. In DNA form, the CDR3 reads TGTGCCAGTAGATCGGGTTCCAGAGCCGGATATCAGCCCCAGCATTTT.

V is TRBV14 and J is TRBJ1-2; 12 bases align to TRBD1. V gave up 0 bases and J gave up 7 bases; unmatched junction bases: 12. This CDR3 region has 18 residues. Germline V CDR1 and CDR2: SGHDN, FVKESK. CDR3 region: CASSQDAGQGASSSGYTF. CDR3 sequence (DNA): TGTGCCAGCAGCCAAGATGCGGGACAGGGGGCGAGTTCTAGTGGCTACACCTTC.

The chain has TRBV21-1 and TRBJ1-1; TRBD1 is the table's D call, not checked against the DNA. TRBV21-1 is classified as a pseudogene. The CDR3 runs 15 residues. DNA of the CDR3: TGTGCCAGCAGCAAACAGGGCCCGGGGAACACTGAAGCTTTCTTT. It encodes CASSKQGPGNTEAFF.

The chain carries TRBV7-2 and TRBJ2-7; tentative D call: TRBD2 (5 bases). Germline CDR1 and CDR2: SGHTA and FQGNSA. V was shortened by 5 bases and J by 5 bases, with 16 bases between the two germline ends. This CDR3 has 14 amino acids. This CDR3 is CASSTGLSSHEQYF. The CDR3 DNA reads as TGTGCCAGCAGCACCGGGCTTTCTAGCCACGAGCAGTACTTC.

Here the CDR3 reads CASSLAQSGGNTGELFF. The CDR3 DNA is TGTGCCAGCAGCTTAGCCCAGTCGGGGGGCAACACCGGGGAGCTGTTTTTT. V is TRBV7-6 and J is TRBJ2-2, with D possibly TRBD2 on 7 matching bases. Germline V gene sequence: CDR1 SGHVS, CDR2 FNYEAQ. CDR3 size: 17 residues. The ends were cut back, 0 bases at V and 2 bases at J, with 13 bases in the middle.

This chain links TRBV5-4 with TRBJ2-3; 7 bases fit TRBD1. The CDR3 sequence is 15 residues long. CDR1 and CDR2 from the germline V gene are SGHNT and YYREEE (reference sequence). Germline trimming cut 3 bases from V and 3 bases from J; bases unmatched to any gene: 7. Here the CDR3 reads CASSWEQGTTDTQYF. CDR3 nucleotides: TGTGCCAGCAGCTGGGAACAGGGGACGACAGATACGCAGTATTTT.

This chain connects TRBV10-1 to TRBJ2-3; D may be TRBD1 (6 bases). V shed 2 bases and J shed 4 bases, with 10 bases lying between them. CDR3 length: 14 amino acids. The V gene's germline CDR1 is WNHNN and CDR2 SYGVQD (reference sequence). As DNA, the CDR3 is TGCGCCAGCAGTGAGACAGGGCTCGCAGATACGCAGTATTTT. This translates into CASSETGLADTQYF.

The chain links TRBV13 to TRBJ2-6; weak D call: TRBD1 (5 bases). Germline lookup yields CDR1 PRHDT and CDR2 FYEKMQ (reference sequence). The V end was cut by 4 bases, the J end by 0 bases, with 13 bases between. This CDR3 comprises 17 residues. The CDR3 bases are TGTGCCAGCAGCTCCAGGGAAGCCGCCTCTGGGGCCAACGTCCTGACTTTC. Translating gives CASSSREAASGANVLTF.

The J gene is TRBJ2-2, the V gene TRBV4-1; 8 nucleotides line up with TRBD2. V lost 1 base and J lost 7; bases outside the gene matches: 2. This CDR3 has 14 residues. Germline CDR1 MGHRA, CDR2 YSYEKL. The CDR3 spells CASSQVAGIGELFF. CDR3 nucleotides: TGCGCCAGCAGCCAAGTAGCGGGAATCGGGGAGCTGTTTTTT.

The V gene is TRBV3-1 (or the pseudogene TRBV3-2), the J gene TRBJ2-1; 11 positions match TRBD2. The CDR3 has 12 amino acids. Germline V gene lookup returns CDR1 LGHDT and CDR2 YNNKEL (reference sequence). The V and J ends lost 6 bases and 15 bases, in that order; junction bases with no gene match: 7. CDR3: CASSLAGGSLFF. The CDR3 DNA is TGTGCCAGCAGTCTAGCGGGAGGCTCTCTGTTCTTC.

V gene TRBV27 combines with J gene TRBJ2-3; no clear D. Germline CDR1 reads MNHEY; CDR2 reads SMNVEV (reference sequence). The V end was cut by 3 bases, the J end by 6 bases, with 4 bases between. CDR3 length: 11 residues. This CDR3 is CASSFMDTQYF. The DNA of the CDR3 is TGTGCCAGCAGTTTTATGGATACGCAGTATTTT.

This chain connects TRBV7-2 to TRBJ2-7; 10 nucleotides agree with TRBD1. The CDR3 runs 17 residues. The V gene's germline CDR1 is SGHTA and CDR2 FQGNSA. J gave up 4 bases and V 3 bases, and 12 bases lay outside the gene matches. As DNA, the CDR3 is TGTGCCAGCAGCTTCCAACCACCACCGGGACAGGGGTACGAGCAGTACTTC. Its translation is CASSFQPPPGQGYEQYF. The full variable domain, with the rest looked up from reference TRBV7-2 and TRBJ2-7, is GAGVSQSPSNKVTEKGKDVELRCDPISGHTALYWYRQSLGQGLEFLIYFQGNSAPDKSGLPSDRFSAERTGGSVSTLTIQRTQQEDSAVYLCASSFQPPPGQGYEQYFGPGTRLTVT.

V gene TRBV6-6 combines with J gene TRBJ2-3; 12 bases match TRBD2. Germline-derived CDR1 and CDR2 are MNHNY and SVGAGI (reference sequence). This CDR3 has 15 amino acids. V lost 6 bases to trimming and J lost 5 bases; unmatched junction nucleotides: 6. The CDR3 DNA sequence: TGTGCCAGCAGCAACGGACTAGCGGGATTAGATACGCAGTATTTT. It is translated as CASSNGLAGLDTQYF.

CDR3 DNA: TGTGCCAGCAGCTTAAATGAAAAAGCGGGGAAGTACTTC. Translation: CASSLNEKAGKYF. This chain links TRBV7-2 with TRBJ2-7; 7 positions agree with TRBD2. The V and J ends lost 2 bases and 11 bases, in that order; junction bases with no gene match: 9. This CDR3 is 13 amino acids long. Germline-derived CDR1 and CDR2 are SGHTA and FQGNSA.

The chain carries TRBV6-5 and TRBJ1-5; no definite D call. Trimming pared 5 bases from V and 7 bases from J, leaving 12 bases between. The germline gives CDR1 MNHEY, CDR2 SVGAGI. The CDR3 runs to 13 residues. The DNA for the CDR3 is TGTGCCAGCAGTCTGCTTCGCGCCCAGCCCCAGCATTTT. This codes for CASSLLRAQPQHF.

The chain carries TRBV5-6 and TRBJ1-2; maybe TRBD1 (5 bases). There are 13 residues in the CDR3. The V end lost 3 bases, the J end lost 8 bases, and 14 bases lay between the germline ends. From germline, CDR1 is SGHDT and CDR2 YYEEEE. In DNA form, the CDR3 reads TGTGCCAGCAGCTCGCCAGGGTCTTACGGCTACACCTTC. Translating it yields CASSSPGSYGYTF. Drawing the rest from reference TRBV5-6 and TRBJ1-2, the complete variable domain is DAGVTQSPTHLIKTRGQQVTLRCSPKSGHDTVSWYQQALGQGPQFIFQYYEEEERQRGNFPDRFSGHQFPNYSSELNVNALLLGDSALYLCASSSPGSYGYTFGSGTRLTVV.

The chain combines TRBV30 with TRBJ2-3, with 11 positions matching TRBD2. V was clipped by 2 bases and J by 3 bases; unmatched bases: 4. The CDR3 contains 15 residues. Germline V gives CDR1 GTSNPN, CDR2 SVGIG (reference sequence). The CDR3 reads CAWSPGLAVTDTQYF. The CDR3 coding sequence is TGTGCCTGGAGTCCGGGACTAGCGGTTACAGATACGCAGTATTTT.

This CDR3 reads CASSQTVGGNNEQFF. The CDR3 region has the DNA TGTGCCAGCAGCCAGACGGTGGGGGGTAACAATGAGCAGTTCTTC. V usage is TRBV7-6 and J usage is TRBJ2-1; weak D call: TRBD2 (6 bases). CDR3 length: 15 residues. Deletions cut 5 bases from V and 5 bases from J, with 16 bases between. Germline lookup yields CDR1 SGHVS and CDR2 FNYEAQ.

This clone came up a few times. The rearrangement uses TRBV9 and TRBJ2-7; maybe TRBD1 (5 bases). The CDR3 totals 15 residues. The V end was cut by 0 bases, the J end by 4 bases, with 14 bases between. Germline loops: CDR1 SGDLS, CDR2 YYNGEE. CDR3 residues: CASSVGPGLEYEQYF. The CDR3 DNA follows: TGTGCCAGCAGCGTAGGTCCAGGGTTAGAGTACGAGCAGTACTTC.

The V call is TRBV6-5, the J call TRBJ1-1, with D tentatively TRBD1 (6 bases). Germline V lookup: CDR1 MNHEY, CDR2 SVGAGI. The CDR3 extends over 13 amino acids. The V end lost 6 bases, the J end lost 4 bases, and 12 bases lay between the germline ends. CDR3 amino acids: CASRRGGRTEAFF. CDR3 nucleotides: TGTGCCAGCAGACGAGGGGGACGCACTGAAGCTTTCTTT.

The gene calls are TRBV10-3 and TRBJ1-1; 8 nucleotides line up with TRBD1. In germline, CDR1 is ENHRY, CDR2 SYGVKD. Trimming at V came to 7 bases and at J to 6 bases, leaving 4 bases not matched to a gene. The length of the CDR3 is 12 residues. This chain's CDR3 is CAIKGTGPEAFF. CDR3 nucleotide sequence: TGTGCCATCAAAGGGACAGGTCCTGAAGCTTTCTTT.

The rearrangement links TRBV3-1 (or the pseudogene TRBV3-2) to TRBJ2-3, with a tentative D call TRBD1 (6 bases). Germline V gene data show CDR1 as LGHDT and CDR2 as YNNKEL (reference sequence). This CDR3 is 15 amino acids long. The V and J ends lost 0 bases and 4 bases respectively, with 11 bases between them. CDR3 sequence: CASSQDGQGSDTQYF. CDR3 sequence (DNA): TGTGCCAGCAGCCAAGATGGGCAGGGGTCAGATACGCAGTATTTT.